The sequence of this TCR beta chain was determined in a study of blood T cell repertoires in COVID-19. Study context: COVID-19 samples from acute and convalescent phases originated in the United States, Italy and Spain. Nucleic acid was either cDNA or gDNA, and it came from T cells, B-cell-depleted T cells, or PBMCs.

CDR3 length equals 14 residues. V was cut by 3 bases and J by 8 bases, with 15 bases left in between. Germline lookup yields CDR1 SGHNT and CDR2 YENEEA. Sequencing used immunoSEQ multiplex PCR; TCRdb keeps in-frame clones, though not all of them. The data contain about 52,000 clones, around four fifths of them seen just once; the ten biggest clones take up over 6%. The chain joins TRBV11-3 to TRBJ2-3; perhaps TRBD2 as D (5 bases). The receptor's source is an older man with active COVID-19. The sequenced sample consisted of peripheral blood. CDR3 loop: CASSLGDGEGTQYF. In DNA form, the CDR3 reads TGTGCCAGCAGCTTGGGAGACGGCGAGGGTACGCAGTATTTT. Supplemented by reference TRBV11-3 and TRBJ2-3, the full variable domain reads EAGVVQSPRYKIIEKKQPVAFWCNPISGHNTLYWYLQNLGQGPELLIRYENEEAVDDSQLPKDRFSAERLKGVDSTLKIQPAELGDSAVYLCASSLGDGEGTQYFGPGTRLTVL.